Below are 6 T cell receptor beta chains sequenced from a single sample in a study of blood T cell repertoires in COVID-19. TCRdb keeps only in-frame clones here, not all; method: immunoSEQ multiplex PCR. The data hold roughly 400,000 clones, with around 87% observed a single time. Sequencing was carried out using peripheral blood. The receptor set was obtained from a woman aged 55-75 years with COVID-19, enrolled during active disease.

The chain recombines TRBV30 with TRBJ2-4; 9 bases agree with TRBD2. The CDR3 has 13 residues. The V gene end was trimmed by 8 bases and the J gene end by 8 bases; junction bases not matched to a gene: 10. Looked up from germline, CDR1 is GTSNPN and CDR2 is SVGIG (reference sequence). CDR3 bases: TGTGCCATCTCTCGCGGGGGGGCCTACATTCAGTACTTC. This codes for CAISRGGAYIQYF.

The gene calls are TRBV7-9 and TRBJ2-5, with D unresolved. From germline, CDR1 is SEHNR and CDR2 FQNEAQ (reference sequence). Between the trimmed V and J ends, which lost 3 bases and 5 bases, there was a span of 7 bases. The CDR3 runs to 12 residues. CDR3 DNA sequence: TGTGCCAGCAGCTTTCTAGGCGAGACCCAGTACTTC. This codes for CASSFLGETQYF.

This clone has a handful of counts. CDR3 residues: CASSLEKGLTEAFF. DNA of the CDR3: TGCGCCAGCAGCTTGGAGAAGGGGTTGACTGAAGCTTTCTTT. The V call is TRBV5-1, the J call TRBJ1-1; a possible D gene is TRBD1 (5 bases). V was trimmed by 0 bases and J by 5 bases, leaving 11 bases between them. The CDR3 runs 14 residues. CDR1 and CDR2 (germline): SGHRS, YFSETQ.

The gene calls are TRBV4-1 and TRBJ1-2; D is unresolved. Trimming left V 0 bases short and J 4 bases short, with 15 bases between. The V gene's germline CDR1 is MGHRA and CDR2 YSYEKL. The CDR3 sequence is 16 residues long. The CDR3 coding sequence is TGCGCCAGCAGCCAAGAGATGCGTCACAGTCTCTATGGCTACACCTTC. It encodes CASSQEMRHSLYGYTF.

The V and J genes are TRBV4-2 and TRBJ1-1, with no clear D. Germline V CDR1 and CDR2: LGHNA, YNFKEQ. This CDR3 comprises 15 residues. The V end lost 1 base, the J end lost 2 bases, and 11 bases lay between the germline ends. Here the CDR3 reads CASSQGSAGNTEAFF. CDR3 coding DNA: TGTGCCAGCAGCCAAGGTAGTGCGGGAAACACTGAAGCTTTCTTT.

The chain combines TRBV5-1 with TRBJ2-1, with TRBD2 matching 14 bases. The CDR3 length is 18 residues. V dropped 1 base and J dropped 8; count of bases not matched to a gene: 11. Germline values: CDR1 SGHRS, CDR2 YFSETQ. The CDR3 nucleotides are TGCGCCAGCAGCTTGCATCCCGCCGGGACTAGCGGGGGTTATGAGCAGTTCTTC. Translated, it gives CASSLHPAGTSGGYEQFF.